These 21 T cell receptor beta chains were all obtained from the same sample, sequenced in a study of blood T cell repertoires in COVID-19. Here immunoSEQ multiplex PCR was the method, and the copy in TCRdb shows in-frame clones only, minus some. The sample lists approximately 170,000 clones, about four fifths occurring once. Sample: peripheral blood. These receptors originate from a woman over 75 with acute or convalescent COVID-19.

This clone was recorded a few times. The chain links TRBV5-6 to TRBJ1-6; D is unresolved. The V gene's germline CDR1 is SGHDT and CDR2 YYEEEE. The CDR3 is made up of 14 amino acids. Trimming took off 0 bases at V and 10 bases at J, with 11 bases between the two ends. CDR3 in amino acids: CASSLEQIGSPLHF. The CDR3 region has the DNA TGTGCCAGCAGCTTGGAACAGATTGGATCACCCCTCCACTTT.

This sequence joins TRBV4-3 and TRBJ2-2, with 8 bases aligning to TRBD2. V shed 0 bases and J 4 bases; nucleotides not matched to a gene: 7. Germline V lookup: CDR1 LGHNA, CDR2 YSLEER. The CDR3 runs 17 residues. The CDR3 here is CASSQDRRTSSTGELFF. In nucleotides, the CDR3 is TGCGCCAGCAGCCAAGATCGGCGGACTAGCAGCACCGGGGAGCTGTTTTTT.

The gene calls are TRBV6-5 and TRBJ2-2; TRBD2 is a possible D gene (6 bases). The V end was cut by 6 bases, the J end by 1 base, with 12 bases between. CDR1 and CDR2 from the germline V gene are MNHEY and SVGAGI. CDR3 length: 15 amino acids. In DNA form, the CDR3 reads TGTGCCAGCAGGTCGACTAGGAGGAACACCGGGGAGCTGTTTTTT. This sequence encodes CASRSTRRNTGELFF.

This rearrangement joins TRBV7-2 to TRBJ2-7, with 15 bases identical to TRBD2. The CDR3 sequence is 17 residues long. The germline V gene has CDR1 SGHTA and CDR2 FQGNSA. J lost 7 bases, V lost 1 base, and 8 bases had no gene match. The CDR3 coding sequence is TGTGCCAGCAGCTTAGGGCGCGTGGGGACTAGCGGGGGGGAGCAGTACTTC. It translates to CASSLGRVGTSGGEQYF.

The chain combines TRBV7-2 with TRBJ2-1; TRBD2 agrees at 13 bases. V shed 4 bases and J 1 base; nucleotides not matched to a gene: 7. Germline V gives CDR1 SGHTA, CDR2 FQGNSA. This CDR3 has 18 residues. The CDR3 spells CASSSGLAGAPSYNEQFF. In DNA form, the CDR3 reads TGTGCCAGCAGCTCCGGACTAGCGGGGGCCCCTTCCTACAATGAGCAGTTCTTC. The entire variable domain, with the rest obtained from reference TRBV7-2 and TRBJ2-1, is as follows: GAGVSQSPSNKVTEKGKDVELRCDPISGHTALYWYRQSLGQGLEFLIYFQGNSAPDKSGLPSDRFSAERTGGSVSTLTIQRTQQEDSAVYLCASSSGLAGAPSYNEQFFGPGTRLTVL.

The chain employs TRBV5-1 and TRBJ1-2; 9 positions match TRBD1. The CDR3 sequence is 17 residues long. V trimming: 0 bases; J trimming: 4 bases; junction bases outside the gene matches: 10. Germline CDR1 SGHRS, CDR2 YFSETQ. The CDR3 is CASSLGDGTGIPYGYTF. CDR3 sequence (DNA): TGCGCCAGCAGCTTGGGAGATGGGACAGGGATTCCCTATGGCTACACCTTC.

The V and J genes are TRBV25-1 and TRBJ2-2; the match to TRBD1 covers 9 bases. Germline assignment: CDR1 MGHDK and CDR2 SYGVNS. The J segment lost 7 bases and the V segment lost 9 bases, leaving 9 bases of the junction unmatched. The CDR3 is 14 residues long. The CDR3 nucleotides read TGTGCCAGTTCTAGGACAGGGGACGGCGGGGAGCTGTTTTTT. Translated, it gives CASSRTGDGGELFF.

The chain employs TRBV9 and TRBJ2-7, with TRBD1 matching over 8 bases. V dropped 2 bases and J dropped 2; count of bases not matched to a gene: 3. Germline CDR1 and CDR2: SGDLS and YYNGEE. The CDR3 runs 14 residues. CDR3 residues: CASSVETGAYEQYF. DNA for the CDR3: TGTGCCAGCAGCGTCGAGACAGGGGCCTACGAGCAGTACTTC. Complete variable domain (other parts from reference TRBV9 and TRBJ2-7): DSGVTQTPKHLITATGQRVTLRCSPRSGDLSVYWYQQSLDQGLQFLIQYYNGEERAKGNILERFSAQQFPDLHSELNLSSLELGDSALYFCASSVETGAYEQYFGPGTRLTVT.

The rearrangement joins TRBV6-5 to TRBJ1-5; no firm D call. V lost 5 bases and J 3 bases, leaving 8 bases between the germline ends. The CDR3 loop spans 13 amino acids. Germline CDR1 and CDR2: MNHEY and SVGAGI. The DNA of the CDR3 is TGTGCCAGCAGTACTCAAGACAATCAGCCCCAGCATTTT. This codes for CASSTQDNQPQHF.

The CDR3: CASSLTGSAGELFF. DNA of the CDR3: TGTGCCAGCAGCTTGACGGGGTCGGCCGGGGAGCTGTTTTTT. V gene TRBV5-6 combines with J gene TRBJ2-2; a weak D match, TRBD2 (5 bases). Germline V gene data show CDR1 as SGHDT and CDR2 as YYEEEE. V was pared by 1 base and J by 6 bases, with 10 bases between. This CDR3 has 14 residues.

The genes are TRBV12-3 or TRBV12-4 and TRBJ2-7; D is unresolved. Deletions cut 3 bases from V and 6 bases from J, with 12 bases between. CDR3 length: 13 amino acids. CDR3 nucleotides: TGTGCCAGCAGTTTTGGAGTTGGGTCCGAGCAGTACTTC. Its protein product is CASSFGVGSEQYF.

This clone was found once. The genes are TRBV7-2 and TRBJ1-5; possible D gene TRBD1, 5 bases. Deletions cut 1 base from V and 2 bases from J, with 9 bases between. Germline V lookup: CDR1 SGHTA, CDR2 FQGNSA. The CDR3 runs 15 residues. For the CDR3, the DNA is TGTGCCAGCAGCTTAGACTCGGGGGGCAATCAGCCCCAGCATTTT. It translates to CASSLDSGGNQPQHF.

This clone came up once. The chain uses TRBV5-1 and TRBJ2-3; the match to TRBD1 covers 10 bases. The CDR3 runs 15 residues. Germline CDR1 is SGHRS and CDR2 is YFSETQ. Germline trimming cut 4 bases from V and 2 bases from J; bases unmatched to any gene: 4. The CDR3 nucleotides are TGCGCCAGCAGCCGGACAGGGGGAAACACAGATACGCAGTATTTT. This sequence encodes CASSRTGGNTDTQYF.

The J gene is TRBJ1-5, the V gene TRBV15; D not resolved. V was trimmed by 2 bases and J by 5 bases, leaving 10 bases between them. Germline V lookup: CDR1 LNHNV, CDR2 YYDKDF (reference sequence). The CDR3 extends over 14 amino acids. For the CDR3, the DNA is TGTGCCACCAGCAGATACGGTAATTATCAGCCCCAGCATTTT. Its protein product is CATSRYGNYQPQHF. The whole variable domain, remainder taken from reference TRBV15 and TRBJ1-5, is DAMVIQNPRYQVTQFGKPVTLSCSQTLNHNVMYWYQQKSSQAPKLLFHYYDKDFNNEADTPDNFQSRRPNTSFCFLDIRSPGLGDTAMYLCATSRYGNYQPQHFGDGTRLSIL.

The chain couples TRBV10-1 to TRBJ2-5; D is ambiguous. Germline V gene data show CDR1 as WNHNN and CDR2 as SYGVQD (reference sequence). Between the trimmed V and J ends, which lost 3 bases and 1 base, there was a span of 6 bases. The CDR3 is 13 amino acids. CDR3 DNA sequence: TGCGCCAGCAGTGACGACACCCAAGAGACCCAGTACTTC. Translation gives CASSDDTQETQYF.

This clone was seen more than once but under ten times. The V gene is TRBV30, the J gene TRBJ1-4, with 7 bases that match TRBD1. Looked up from germline, CDR1 is GTSNPN and CDR2 is SVGIG (reference sequence). V lost 0 bases, J lost 7 bases, and 8 bases stayed unmatched. The CDR3 consists of 15 residues. This CDR3 reads CAWSVKGAVGEKLFF. The CDR3 coding sequence is TGTGCCTGGAGTGTAAAGGGGGCGGTTGGTGAAAAACTGTTTTTT.

The chain is built from TRBV30 and TRBJ1-2; possibly TRBD1 for D (5 bases). The CDR3 has 12 amino acids. CDR1 GTSNPN and CDR2 SVGIG come from the germline V gene (reference sequence). Trimming removed 4 bases from V and 3 bases from J, with 9 bases in between. This CDR3 is CAWTGEDYGYTF. The CDR3 DNA is TGTGCCTGGACGGGGGAGGACTATGGCTACACCTTC.

This clone was seen just once. J is TRBJ2-2 and V is TRBV27; 13 nucleotides agree with TRBD2. V was pared by 10 bases and J by 7 bases, with 12 bases of the junction left unmatched. CDR3 length: 16 amino acids. The germline gives CDR1 MNHEY, CDR2 SMNVEV (reference sequence). CDR3 bases: TGTGCCACCAAACCCCAACTAGCGGGGGGGTTCGGGGAGCTGTTTTTT. This encodes CATKPQLAGGFGELFF.

This clone occurred a few times. This chain uses TRBV5-4 with TRBJ2-6; TRBD2 agrees at 13 bases. CDR1 and CDR2 (germline): SGHNT, YYREEE (reference sequence). The CDR3 totals 19 residues. The V segment lost 4 bases and the J segment 0 bases; nucleotides outside the gene matches: 7. The CDR3 coding sequence is TGTGCCAGCAGCGCGGGACTAGCGGGACCTGGCTCTGGGGCCAACGTCCTGACTTTC. It yields the protein CASSAGLAGPGSGANVLTF.

V gene TRBV18 combines with J gene TRBJ2-1; 9 bases align to TRBD2. Germline values: CDR1 KGHSH, CDR2 LQKENI. CDR3 length: 17 amino acids. V shed 2 bases and J 4 bases; nucleotides not matched to a gene: 9. The CDR3 sequence is CASSPIPSGNIYNEQFF. DNA for the CDR3: TGTGCCAGCTCACCAATCCCTAGCGGGAACATATACAATGAGCAGTTCTTC. Complete variable domain (other parts from reference TRBV18 and TRBJ2-1): NAGVMQNPRHLVRRRGQEARLRCSPMKGHSHVYWYRQLPEEGLKFMVYLQKENIIDESGMPKERFSAEFPKEGPSILRIQQVVRGDSAAYFCASSPIPSGNIYNEQFFGPGTRLTVL.

The chain employs TRBV2 and TRBJ1-4, with D hard to call. From germline, CDR1 is SNHLY and CDR2 FYNNEI. This CDR3 is built from 14 residues. The V gene lost 4 bases and the J gene lost 7 bases, with 13 bases spanning the gap. CDR3 region: CASSGEGLGEKLFF. CDR3 nucleotides: TGTGCCAGCAGTGGAGAGGGTTTGGGTGAAAAACTGTTTTTT.